Listed below are T cell receptor beta chains from one sample, sequenced in a study of T cells after posttransplantation cyclophosphamide. The repertoire was sequenced with immunoSEQ multiplex PCR; TCRdb's copy has only in-frame clones and lacks some. Here the sample spans thousands of clones, approximately 98% being singletons. Material for sequencing was naive CD8+ T cells sorted from PBMCs. The receptors here all came from a man aged 45-65 years in good health, CMV-negative, and a related stem cell transplant donor. Both conserved end residues are part of each CDR3. Each record gives: V gene, clone size, D gene, J gene, CDR3 protein, CDR3 DNA. D genes are given only for firm matches. Size is omitted from some rows. Given values are once, few, many or a class for expanded clones.

V: TRBV9
size: .
D: TRBD1
J: TRBJ1-1
CDR3: CASSGRQGPVGAFF
DNA: TGTGCCAGCAGCGGACGACAGGGGCCCGTGGGAGCTTTCTTT

V: TRBV4-3
size: .
D: .
J: TRBJ2-7
CDR3: CASSQESDRNYEQYF
DNA: TGCGCCAGCAGCCAAGAATCAGACAGAAACTACGAGCAGTACTTC

V: TRBV9
size: .
D: TRBD2
J: TRBJ2-1
CDR3: CASSVGGLAPNEQFF
DNA: TGTGCCAGCAGCGTAGGGGGACTAGCCCCAAATGAGCAGTTCTTC

V: TRBV19
size: .
D: .
J: TRBJ2-3
CDR3: CASSISLAGTDTQYF
DNA: TGTGCCAGTAGTATAAGCCTGGCGGGCACAGATACGCAGTATTTT

V: TRBV9
size: once
D: TRBD2
J: TRBJ2-5
CDR3: CASSVGGQETQYF
DNA: TGTGCCAGCAGCGTCGGGGGGCAAGAGACCCAGTACTTC

V: TRBV29-1
size: .
D: .
J: TRBJ2-1
CDR3: CSVTGTETYNEQFF
DNA: TGCAGCGTGACCGGGACTGAAACCTACAATGAGCAGTTCTTC

V: TRBV9
size: .
D: TRBD1
J: TRBJ2-7
CDR3: CASSPLGTGPEQYF
DNA: TGTGCCAGCAGCCCCTTGGGGACAGGGCCCGAGCAGTACTTC

V: TRBV5-1
size: once
D: TRBD2
J: TRBJ2-7
CDR3: CASSPGLAGGYEQYF
DNA: TGCGCCAGCAGCCCGGGACTAGCGGGAGGTTACGAGCAGTACTTC

V: TRBV5-1
size: .
D: TRBD1
J: TRBJ2-7
CDR3: CASSLVGGQGASGYEQYF
DNA: TGCGCCAGCAGCTTGGTGGGTGGACAGGGGGCTTCAGGCTACGAGCAGTACTTC

V: TRBV5-6
size: .
D: .
J: TRBJ2-3
CDR3: CASSLAVGNTDTQYF
DNA: TGTGCCAGCAGCTTGGCCGTGGGCAACACAGATACGCAGTATTTT

V: TRBV6-1
size: .
D: .
J: TRBJ2-7
CDR3: CASGVVATTWEQYF
DNA: TGTGCCAGCGGTGTAGTAGCGACGACATGGGAGCAGTACTTC

V: TRBV5-5
size: .
D: TRBD1
J: TRBJ1-6
CDR3: CASSTGQLESYNSPLHF
DNA: TGTGCCAGCAGCACGGGACAGCTCGAATCCTATAATTCACCCCTCCACTTT

V: TRBV5-6
size: .
D: TRBD1
J: TRBJ2-7
CDR3: CASSPGQGAGEQYF
DNA: TGTGCCAGCAGCCCAGGACAGGGGGCGGGGGAGCAGTACTTC

V: TRBV7-9
size: .
D: .
J: TRBJ1-2
CDR3: CASSLSDIGYTF
DNA: TGTGCCAGCAGCTTGTCGGACATCGGCTACACCTTC

V: TRBV10-3
size: .
D: TRBD1
J: TRBJ2-1
CDR3: CAISEPDRGDEQFF
DNA: TGTGCCATCAGTGAGCCTGACAGGGGTGATGAGCAGTTCTTC

V: TRBV13
size: .
D: .
J: TRBJ2-7
CDR3: CASSLEQTYEQYF
DNA: TGTGCCAGCAGCTTAGAACAGACCTACGAGCAGTACTTC

V: TRBV4-1
size: .
D: TRBD2
J: TRBJ2-7
CDR3: CASSPGTSGSPGAF
DNA: TGCGCCAGCAGCCCCGGGACTAGCGGGTCCCCTGGAGCTTTC

V: TRBV13
size: .
D: TRBD2
J: TRBJ2-2
CDR3: CASSRLAGAGELFF
DNA: TGTGCCAGCAGCCGACTAGCGGGGGCCGGGGAGCTGTTTTTT

V: TRBV9
size: .
D: .
J: TRBJ2-7
CDR3: CASSVGGPPYEQYF
DNA: TGTGCCAGCAGCGTCGGGGGTCCCCCCTACGAGCAGTACTTC

V: TRBV27
size: .
D: .
J: TRBJ1-2
CDR3: CASSLSPLSYGYTF
DNA: TGTGCCAGCAGTTTAAGCCCCCTAAGCTATGGCTACACCTTC

V: TRBV5-8
size: .
D: TRBD1
J: TRBJ2-5
CDR3: CASSLGQGAVETQYF
DNA: TGTGCCAGCAGCCTGGGACAGGGGGCCGTGGAGACCCAGTACTTC

V: TRBV2
size: .
D: .
J: TRBJ2-1
CDR3: CASSTRQVKPYNEQFF
DNA: TGTGCCAGCAGTACCAGACAGGTGAAGCCCTACAATGAGCAGTTCTTC

V: TRBV11-2
size: .
D: .
J: TRBJ1-1
CDR3: CASSPKRVLNTEAFF
DNA: TGTGCCAGCAGCCCGAAACGGGTCTTGAACACTGAAGCTTTCTTT

V: TRBV29-1
size: .
D: .
J: TRBJ2-2
CDR3: CSVLAHKNTGELFF
DNA: TGCAGCGTTCTTGCACACAAGAACACCGGGGAGCTGTTTTTT

V: TRBV5-5
size: .
D: .
J: TRBJ2-5
CDR3: CASSLARLLQETQYF
DNA: TGTGCCAGCAGCTTGGCCAGGCTACTTCAAGAGACCCAGTACTTC

V: TRBV29-1
size: .
D: .
J: TRBJ2-1
CDR3: CSVRGVDGPSSYNEQFF
DNA: TGCAGCGTCCGCGGGGTGGACGGCCCCAGCTCCTACAATGAGCAGTTCTTC

V: TRBV5-1
size: .
D: .
J: TRBJ2-2
CDR3: CASSIGTGELFF
DNA: TGCGCCAGCAGCATCGGGACCGGGGAGCTGTTTTTT

V: TRBV21-1
size: .
D: .
J: TRBJ1-2
CDR3: CASSKDGTRQGDKVYGYTF
DNA: TGTGCCAGCAGCAAAGATGGGACGAGACAGGGGGATAAGGTCTATGGCTACACCTTC

V: TRBV5-6
size: .
D: TRBD2
J: TRBJ2-1
CDR3: CASSLASGGANEQFF
DNA: TGTGCCAGCAGCTTGGCCAGCGGGGGGGCCAATGAGCAGTTCTTC

V: TRBV27
size: .
D: .
J: TRBJ1-1
CDR3: CASSFVGEATEAFF
DNA: TGTGCCAGCAGTTTTGTGGGGGAGGCCACTGAAGCTTTCTTT

V: TRBV19
size: .
D: .
J: TRBJ2-1
CDR3: CATSDRNNEQFF
DNA: TGTGCCACCTCGGACAGAAACAATGAGCAGTTCTTC

V: TRBV11-2
size: .
D: .
J: TRBJ2-1
CDR3: CASSYQRDNEQFF
DNA: TGTGCCAGCAGCTACCAGCGGGACAATGAGCAGTTCTTC

V: TRBV4-1
size: .
D: TRBD2
J: TRBJ2-1
CDR3: CASSQERWRGAADEQFF
DNA: TGCGCCAGCAGCCAAGAGAGATGGCGGGGGGCCGCTGATGAGCAGTTCTTC

V: TRBV6-6
size: .
D: TRBD2
J: TRBJ2-3
CDR3: CASSYSLAGAGDTQYF
DNA: TGTGCCAGCAGTTACTCGCTAGCGGGGGCCGGAGATACGCAGTATTTT

V: TRBV7-3
size: .
D: TRBD1
J: TRBJ2-1
CDR3: CASSLDPGQGLNEQFF
DNA: TGTGCCAGCAGCCTCGATCCGGGACAGGGACTCAATGAGCAGTTCTTC

V: TRBV29-1
size: .
D: .
J: TRBJ1-3
CDR3: CSAKGVGRLNTIYF
DNA: TGCAGCGCCAAGGGCGTGGGGAGATTAAACACCATATATTTT

V: TRBV28
size: .
D: TRBD2
J: TRBJ2-1
CDR3: CASSERGSYNEQFF
DNA: TGTGCCAGCTCTGAGCGGGGCTCCTACAATGAGCAGTTCTTC

V: TRBV6-6
size: few
D: TRBD2
J: TRBJ2-3
CDR3: CASSYSVSGGTDTQYF
DNA: TGTGCCAGCAGTTACTCGGTTAGCGGGGGGACAGATACGCAGTATTTT

V: TRBV7-9
size: .
D: TRBD2
J: TRBJ2-7
CDR3: CASSSTEAGFSYEQYF
DNA: TGTGCCAGCAGCAGTACAGAAGCGGGATTCTCCTACGAGCAGTACTTC

V: TRBV2
size: .
D: TRBD1
J: TRBJ1-1
CDR3: CASSTGAATEAFF
DNA: TGTGCCAGCAGTACAGGGGCGGCCACTGAAGCTTTCTTT

V: TRBV7-7
size: .
D: .
J: TRBJ1-1
CDR3: CASSPTVNTEAFF
DNA: TGTGCCAGCAGCCCGACAGTGAACACTGAAGCTTTCTTT

V: TRBV5-1
size: .
D: .
J: TRBJ2-3
CDR3: CASSGESDTQYF
DNA: TGCGCCAGCAGTGGGGAGTCGGATACGCAGTATTTT

V: TRBV9
size: .
D: TRBD1
J: TRBJ2-7
CDR3: CASSVGAGGTYEQYF
DNA: TGTGCCAGCAGCGTAGGGGCAGGGGGAACCTACGAGCAGTACTTC

V: TRBV29-1
size: .
D: TRBD1
J: TRBJ2-1
CDR3: CSTPGQGVALNEQFF
DNA: TGCAGCACTCCGGGACAGGGGGTGGCATTAAATGAGCAGTTCTTC

V: TRBV7-8
size: .
D: TRBD2
J: TRBJ2-1
CDR3: CASSPGAREGYNEQFF
DNA: TGTGCCAGCAGCCCCGGGGCGCGGGAGGGGTACAATGAGCAGTTCTTC

V: TRBV7-9
size: .
D: .
J: TRBJ2-3
CDR3: CASRASGVDTQYF
DNA: TGTGCCAGCAGGGCAAGCGGTGTAGATACGCAGTATTTT

V: TRBV25-1
size: .
D: .
J: TRBJ1-5
CDR3: CASSRTGSWPQHF
DNA: TGTGCCAGCAGCCGCACAGGGTCGTGGCCCCAGCATTTT

V: TRBV5-4
size: .
D: TRBD2
J: TRBJ2-1
CDR3: CASSPGGEWIEQFF
DNA: TGTGCCAGCAGCCCGGGGGGGGAGTGGATTGAGCAGTTCTTC

V: TRBV5-1
size: once
D: TRBD1
J: TRBJ2-7
CDR3: CASSWTGGRYEQYF
DNA: TGCGCCAGCAGCTGGACAGGGGGTAGGTACGAGCAGTACTTC

V: TRBV27
size: .
D: .
J: TRBJ2-1
CDR3: CASSYVSRGRYNEQFF
DNA: TGTGCCAGCAGTTACGTTTCCAGGGGACGCTACAATGAGCAGTTCTTC